This is a list of T cell receptor beta chains from one sample in a study of control samples from healthy donors and cancer patients. Measured with immunoSEQ multiplex PCR; TCRdb has only the in-frame clones, and not every one. The sample holds around 13,000 clones, approximately 77% seen once. The sample consisted of formalin-fixed, paraffin-embedded tissue. The receptors were gathered from a male donor with melanoma. CDR3s include the opening cysteine and the closing phenylalanine or tryptophan. The order of the fields is D gene, V gene, J gene, clone size, CDR3 protein, CDR3 DNA. The D gene is left open where the match is weak. Clone size, where shown, is once, few, many, or a class for clones that have expanded.

.	TRBV5-1	TRBJ2-7	.	CASSSSGQSYEQYF	TGCGCCAGCAGCTCATCAGGACAGTCCTACGAGCAGTACTTC
TRBD1	TRBV5-8	TRBJ1-1	few	CASSLPWQGAEAFF	TGTGCCAGCAGCCTGCCCTGGCAGGGGGCTGAAGCTTTCTTT
TRBD2	TRBV5-1	TRBJ2-5	.	CASSLGPAGFQETQYF	TGCGCCAGCAGCTTGGGGCCAGCGGGGTTTCAAGAGACCCAGTACTTC
.	TRBV12-3/TRBV12-4	TRBJ1-4	.	CASSLYGEKLFF	TGTGCCAGCAGTTTGTATGGGGAAAAACTGTTTTTT
TRBD2	TRBV11-1	TRBJ2-5	few	CASSSGGRSETQYF	TGTGCCAGCAGCTCGGGGGGGAGATCGGAGACCCAGTACTTC
.	TRBV4-1	TRBJ2-5	.	CASSQPTLDQETQYF	TGCGCCAGCAGCCAACCTACGCTCGACCAAGAGACCCAGTACTTC
.	TRBV24-1	TRBJ1-5	medium-sized	CATSEGGNQPQHF	TGTGCCACCAGTGAGGGGGGCAATCAGCCCCAGCATTTT
TRBD1	TRBV29-1	TRBJ2-7	.	CSAQYRGFDEQYF	TGCAGCGCCCAATACAGGGGATTCGACGAGCAGTACTTC
TRBD1	TRBV7-8	TRBJ2-5	large	CASSLPGGKETQYF	TGTGCCAGCAGCTTACCAGGGGGCAAAGAGACCCAGTACTTC
TRBD1	TRBV5-6	TRBJ2-3	.	CASSHNQGALTDTQYF	TGTGCCAGCAGCCACAATCAGGGGGCTTTGACAGATACGCAGTATTTT
.	TRBV28	TRBJ2-5	.	CASSLTGQTQYF	TGTGCCAGCAGTTTAACCGGGCAGACCCAGTACTTC
TRBD2	TRBV11-3	TRBJ2-3	.	CASSLTGGSTDTQYF	TGTGCCAGCAGCCTGACGGGGGGTAGCACAGATACGCAGTATTTT
.	TRBV29-1	TRBJ1-4	.	CSVEVGNEKLFF	TGCAGCGTTGAAGTAGGGAATGAAAAACTGTTTTTT
.	TRBV6-5	TRBJ1-1	.	CASSSLGLGNTEAFF	TGTGCCAGCAGTTCCCTCGGTCTGGGGAACACTGAAGCTTTCTTT
TRBD1	TRBV5-1	TRBJ2-3	.	CASSLGDSLSSTDTQYF	TGCGCCAGCAGCTTGGGGGACAGTTTATCTAGCACAGATACGCAGTATTTT
.	TRBV6-5	TRBJ1-2	.	CASSYLGMSDYGYTF	TGTGCCAGCAGTTACCTCGGAATGTCGGACTATGGCTACACCTTC
.	TRBV7-9	TRBJ1-1	once	CASSYIRAMNTEAFF	TGTGCCAGCAGCTATATACGTGCTATGAACACTGAAGCTTTCTTT
.	TRBV5-1	TRBJ1-3	few	CASGQGNTIYF	TGCGCCAGCGGACAAGGAAACACCATATATTTT
.	TRBV7-2	TRBJ1-4	once	CASSIRGEKLFF	TGTGCCAGCAGTATTCGAGGTGAAAAACTGTTTTTT
.	TRBV21-1	TRBJ2-3	.	CASSKADRGQGTDTQYF	TGTGCCAGCAGCAAAGCTGACAGGGGGCAAGGCACAGATACGCAGTATTTT
TRBD1	TRBV6-2/TRBV6-3	TRBJ1-2	.	CASSSLPGQGSYGYTF	TGTGCCAGCAGTTCCCTTCCGGGACAGGGGAGCTATGGCTACACCTTC
.	TRBV10-3	TRBJ1-1	.	CAISEPGAGMNTEAFF	TGTGCCATCAGTGAGCCCGGGGCAGGGATGAACACTGAAGCTTTCTTT
TRBD1	TRBV12-3/TRBV12-4	TRBJ1-1	.	CASRRTQGAEAFF	TGTGCCAGCAGACGGACCCAGGGGGCGGAGGCTTTCTTT
.	TRBV19	TRBJ2-7	.	CASSISRESYEQYF	TGTGCCAGTAGTATATCGAGGGAGTCCTACGAGCAGTACTTC
.	TRBV20-1	TRBJ2-7	.	CSARTGREQYF	TGCAGTGCGAGAACGGGGCGCGAGCAGTACTTC
.	TRBV5-1	TRBJ2-3	.	CASSLVNSYTDTQYF	TGCGCCAGCAGCTTGGTGAACAGCTACACAGATACGCAGTATTTT
.	TRBV28	TRBJ2-7	.	CASSRAYEQYF	TGTGCCAGCAGCCGTGCCTACGAGCAGTACTTC
.	TRBV21-1	TRBJ1-5	.	CASSKTAGGGNQPQHF	TGTGCCAGCAGCAAAACCGCAGGGGGCGGCAATCAGCCCCAGCATTTT
.	TRBV5-5	TRBJ1-1	.	CASSRRISMNTEAFF	TGTGCCAGCAGTCGAAGAATAAGCATGAACACTGAAGCTTTCTTT
TRBD1	TRBV9	TRBJ2-2	.	CASSVATGGTGELFF	TGTGCCAGCAGCGTAGCTACAGGGGGCACCGGGGAGCTGTTTTTT
.	TRBV27	TRBJ2-1	.	CASSFLPNSYNEQFF	TGTGCCAGCAGTTTTTTGCCTAACTCCTACAATGAGCAGTTCTTC
TRBD2	TRBV19	TRBJ2-7	.	CASSSRAGGYSYEQYF	TGTGCCAGTAGTTCGCGAGCGGGGGGGTACTCCTACGAGCAGTACTTC
TRBD1	TRBV7-9	TRBJ1-2	.	CASSDRQGSYTF	TGTGCCAGCAGCGACAGACAGGGCAGCTACACCTTC
TRBD1	TRBV19	TRBJ2-2	.	CASSVRGTGGSGELFF	TGTGCCAGTAGTGTCCGCGGGACAGGGGGCTCAGGGGAGCTGTTTTTT
.	TRBV7-2	TRBJ1-2	.	CASSLESARIANYGYTF	TGTGCCAGCAGCTTAGAATCGGCCAGGATAGCTAACTATGGCTACACCTTC
.	TRBV19	TRBJ2-3	large	CASSIGTDTQYF	TGTGCCAGTAGTATCGGGACAGATACGCAGTATTTT
.	TRBV6-5	TRBJ2-7	.	CASRRGGRSYEQYF	TGTGCCAGCAGAAGGGGTGGCAGGTCCTACGAGCAGTACTTC
TRBD2	TRBV5-1	TRBJ2-4	.	CASSLAETSGSPLQYF	TGCGCCAGCAGCTTGGCCGAGACTAGCGGATCACCACTTCAGTACTTC
.	TRBV27	TRBJ1-1	.	CASSLGGGRGTEAFF	TGTGCCAGCAGTTTGGGAGGGGGAAGAGGAACTGAAGCTTTCTTT
.	TRBV4-3	TRBJ1-2	.	CASSQRGLAHGYTF	TGCGCCAGCAGCCAACGAGGGCTGGCCCATGGCTACACCTTC
TRBD2	TRBV6-5	TRBJ2-7	.	CASSRGGGTYEQYF	TGTGCCAGCAGCCGAGGCGGGGGAACTTACGAGCAGTACTTC
.	TRBV9	TRBJ2-7	.	CASSVGPGDEQYF	TGTGCCAGCAGCGTAGGCCCAGGGGACGAGCAGTACTTC
.	TRBV12-3/TRBV12-4	TRBJ2-1	few	CASSHGLLYEQFF	TGTGCCAGCAGTCACGGACTTTTGTATGAGCAGTTCTTC
.	TRBV7-2	TRBJ2-5	.	CASSPKRRVLETQYF	TGTGCCAGCAGCCCCAAAAGGAGGGTCCTTGAGACCCAGTACTTC
TRBD1	TRBV3-1/TRBV3-2	TRBJ2-7	.	CASSQGTGPGEQYF	TGTGCCAGCAGCCAAGGGACAGGGCCGGGCGAGCAGTACTTC
.	TRBV28	TRBJ2-7	few	CASRGTSFSYEQYF	TGTGCCAGCAGGGGCACCTCTTTTTCCTACGAGCAGTACTTC
.	TRBV5-4	TRBJ1-1	.	CASSLVRNTEAFF	TGTGCCAGCAGCTTGGTTCGGAACACTGAAGCTTTCTTT
TRBD1	TRBV6-5	TRBJ1-5	.	CASSWDRTSNQPQHF	TGTGCCAGCAGTTGGGACAGGACAAGCAATCAGCCCCAGCATTTT
TRBD2	TRBV11-2	TRBJ2-1	.	CASSLEGAAGGEQFF	TGTGCCAGCAGCTTAGAAGGGGCGGCGGGGGGTGAGCAGTTCTTC
.	TRBV4-2	TRBJ2-2	.	CASSREVTGELFF	TGTGCCAGCAGCCGGGAGGTTACCGGGGAGCTGTTTTTT
TRBD1	TRBV27	TRBJ2-5	.	CASSVTGPQETQYF	TGTGCCAGCAGTGTGACAGGGCCCCAAGAGACCCAGTACTTC
.	TRBV4-1	TRBJ1-5	.	CASSQEGRAQPQHF	TGCGCCAGCAGCCAAGAAGGAAGGGCTCAGCCCCAGCATTTT
.	TRBV24-1	TRBJ2-3	.	CATSDPLVSDTQYF	TGTGCCACCAGTGATCCCCTCGTCAGCGATACGCAGTATTTT
.	TRBV10-3	TRBJ1-1	.	CAASGFNTEAFF	TGTGCCGCCTCCGGGTTCAACACTGAAGCTTTCTTT
.	TRBV25-1	TRBJ2-2	.	CASSIGAMSAGELFF	TGTGCCAGCAGTATTGGGGCCATGAGCGCCGGGGAGCTGTTTTTT
.	TRBV6-5	TRBJ1-3	.	CASSYSRASSGNTIYF	TGTGCCAGCAGTTACTCTAGGGCCAGCTCTGGAAACACCATATATTTT
.	TRBV11-2	TRBJ2-5	.	CASSEAPELQETQYF	TGTGCCAGCAGCGAAGCCCCGGAGTTACAAGAGACCCAGTACTTC
.	TRBV5-8	TRBJ2-7	.	CASSPTGGREQYF	TGTGCCAGCAGCCCCACCGGGGGGCGGGAGCAGTACTTC
TRBD2	TRBV7-9	TRBJ2-1	.	CASSLGGTMYEQFF	TGTGCCAGCAGCTTAGGGGGGACTATGTATGAGCAGTTCTTC
TRBD1	TRBV2	TRBJ2-7	.	CATTRDRVTYEQYF	TGTGCCACCACCCGGGACAGGGTAACCTACGAGCAGTACTTC